The entry that follows covers one T cell receptor beta chain sequence. The method was immunoSEQ multiplex PCR; TCRdb's version includes in-frame clones alone and lacks a portion of them. The data show approximately 100,000 clones, with about 93% seen just once and around 2% held by the top ten. The data are from a study of T cell responses to AZD1222 COVID-19 vaccine. Germline V gene lookup returns CDR1 SEHNR and CDR2 FQNEAQ (reference sequence). V lost 3 bases and J 3 bases, leaving 6 bases between the germline ends. The CDR3 runs 12 residues. The material sequenced was peripheral blood, taken on day 0 of AZD1222 vaccination. The rearrangement links TRBV7-9 to TRBJ2-7; the D is unclear. The sequence derives from an adult in good health. The CDR3: CASSFSGYEQYF. CDR3 in DNA: TGTGCCAGCAGCTTTTCGGGCTACGAGCAGTACTTC.